These 26 T cell receptor beta chains share one sample of origin, sequenced in a study of blood T cell repertoires in COVID-19. Measured with immunoSEQ multiplex PCR; TCRdb has only the in-frame clones, and not every one. Of about 120,000 clones in the sample, roughly 81% were seen once. The source material was peripheral blood. The source of these receptors is a human donor in a cohort sampled during active COVID-19.

The V gene is TRBV28, the J gene TRBJ1-4; D gene unclear. The CDR3 length is 15 residues. From germline, CDR1 is MDHEN and CDR2 SYDVKM. The V end was cut by 7 bases, the J end by 0 bases, with 12 bases between. CDR3 loop: CASNTPGATNEKLFF. CDR3 DNA sequence: TGTGCCAGCAATACCCCCGGGGCAACTAATGAAAAACTGTTTTTT.

This sequence joins TRBV4-1 and TRBJ2-7; 10 nucleotides align to TRBD1. Germline values: CDR1 MGHRA, CDR2 YSYEKL. The trim removed 1 base at V and 4 bases at J, leaving 4 bases unmatched. The CDR3 extends over 15 amino acids. CDR3 nucleotides: TGCGCCAGCAGCCAAGTGGGACAGGGGAGATACGAGCAGTACTTC. Translated, it gives CASSQVGQGRYEQYF.

The chain couples TRBV11-1 to TRBJ1-2; D might be TRBD1 (5 bases). The CDR3 length is 14 residues. V gave up 5 bases and J gave up 7 bases, with 17 bases separating them. Germline CDR1 and CDR2: SGHAT and FQDESV (reference sequence). In DNA form, the CDR3 reads TGTGCCAGCAGCCGCGGACATATGTCCGGTGGCTACACCTTC. This encodes CASSRGHMSGGYTF.

V is TRBV11-2 and J is TRBJ1-6, with D unclear. CDR1 and CDR2 (germline): SGHAT, FQNNGV. CDR3 size: 15 residues. The V and J ends lost 1 base and 3 bases respectively, with 7 bases between them. CDR3 sequence reads: CASSLGSHYNSPLHF. DNA of the CDR3: TGTGCCAGCAGCTTAGGTAGCCACTATAATTCACCCCTCCACTTT.

The V and J genes are TRBV7-2 and TRBJ2-7; D is undetermined. Trimming stripped 5 bases from V and 6 bases from J, with 11 bases between. Germline CDR1 and CDR2: SGHTA and FQGNSA. This CDR3 is 12 amino acids long. The CDR3 DNA sequence: TGTGCCAGCAGCCGTAGCTTGTTCGAGCAGTACTTC. Its translation: CASSRSLFEQYF.

The chain uses TRBV5-4 and TRBJ2-1, with 9 nucleotides matching TRBD2. V lost 1 base to trimming and J lost 3 bases; unmatched junction nucleotides: 2. Germline lookup yields CDR1 SGHNT and CDR2 YYREEE (reference sequence). This CDR3 is built from 15 residues. CDR3 sequence: CASSLSSGSYNEQFF. For the CDR3, the DNA is TGTGCCAGCAGCTTGAGTAGCGGGAGCTACAATGAGCAGTTCTTC.

This rearrangement joins TRBV28 to TRBJ2-5, with 7 bases that match TRBD1. V trimming: 6 bases; J trimming: 2 bases; junction bases outside the gene matches: 9. CDR3 length: 15 residues. From germline, CDR1 is MDHEN and CDR2 SYDVKM. CDR3: CASSTRQGVQETQYF. CDR3 coding DNA: TGTGCCAGCAGCACCAGACAGGGAGTACAAGAGACCCAGTACTTC.

The rearrangement uses TRBV6-1 and TRBJ1-5; TRBD1 might be the D (6 bases). CDR3 length equals 16 residues. Germline assignment: CDR1 MNHNS and CDR2 SASEGT. V was trimmed by 1 base and J by 3 bases, leaving 13 bases between them. CDR3 in amino acids: CASSEVNRVFNQPQHF. DNA of the CDR3: TGTGCCAGCAGTGAAGTGAACAGGGTATTCAATCAGCCCCAGCATTTT.

This chain connects TRBV4-1 to TRBJ2-1; no firm D call. The CDR3 sequence is 14 residues long. Germline V lookup: CDR1 MGHRA, CDR2 YSYEKL. The ends were cut back, 0 bases at V and 6 bases at J, with 9 bases in the middle. CDR3 loop: CASSQDSKFNEQFF. CDR3 bases: TGCGCCAGCAGCCAAGATAGCAAGTTCAATGAGCAGTTCTTC.

This chain joins TRBV20-1 and TRBJ2-7, with no clear D. The V gene's germline CDR1 is DFQATT and CDR2 SNEGSKA (reference sequence). V shed 7 bases and J shed 0 bases, with 7 bases lying between them. This CDR3 contains 11 residues. Here the CDR3 DNA reads TGCAGTGGGGCTCACTCCTACGAGCAGTACTTC. Translation: CSGAHSYEQYF.

V usage is TRBV7-3 and J usage is TRBJ2-6, with D unresolved. V was shortened by 4 bases and J by 0 bases, with 7 bases between the two germline ends. CDR3 length: 15 residues. The germline CDR1 and CDR2 sequences are SGHTA and FQGTGA. CDR3 residues: CASSSHSSGANVLTF. CDR3 coding DNA: TGTGCCAGCAGCTCCCACAGCTCTGGGGCCAACGTCCTGACTTTC. The whole variable domain, filled in from reference TRBV7-3 and TRBJ2-6, reads GAGVSQTPSNKVTEKGKYVELRCDPISGHTALYWYRQSLGQGPEFLIYFQGTGAADDSGLPNDRFFAVRPEGSVSTLKIQRTERGDSAVYLCASSSHSSGANVLTFGAGSRLTVL.

The chain is built from TRBV5-6 and TRBJ1-2; 9 bases agree with TRBD1. V was clipped by 4 bases and J by 6 bases; unmatched bases: 16. This CDR3 is built from 17 residues. CDR1 and CDR2 (germline): SGHDT, YYEEEE. The CDR3 loop is CASSRGGMWRDRDGYTF. In nucleotides, the CDR3 is TGTGCCAGCAGCAGGGGCGGGATGTGGCGGGACAGGGATGGCTACACCTTC.

J is TRBJ1-1 and V is TRBV5-4, with D maybe TRBD1 (6 bases). The CDR3 length is 14 residues. Germline CDR1 SGHNT, CDR2 YYREEE (reference sequence). Trimming stripped 7 bases from V and 7 bases from J, with 20 bases between. The CDR3 DNA follows: TGTGCCAGCTTCGCGTCTTACAGGGATAATGAAGCTTTCTTT. The encoded protein is CASFASYRDNEAFF.

The rearrangement links TRBV29-1 to TRBJ1-1; the D is unclear. Germline V gene sequence: CDR1 SQVTM, CDR2 ANQGSEA. V lost 6 bases to trimming and J lost 5 bases, with 10 bases between them. There are 11 residues in the CDR3. The CDR3 sequence: CSVLRVTEAFF. The CDR3 DNA follows: TGCAGCGTGCTTAGAGTGACTGAAGCTTTCTTT.

The CDR3, as DNA: TGTGCCAGCAGCTTAGACAGGGAGCAGCCCCAGCATTTT. Translated, it gives CASSLDREQPQHF. This chain uses TRBV7-3 with TRBJ1-5, with 7 bases identical to TRBD1. With 2 bases clipped from V and 7 bases from J, the junction kept 2 bases outside the gene matches. This CDR3 has 13 amino acids. From germline, CDR1 is SGHTA and CDR2 FQGTGA.

The chain has TRBV27 and TRBJ2-7; TRBD1 agrees at 9 bases. The CDR3 has 15 amino acids. V trimming: 3 bases; J trimming: 2 bases; junction bases outside the gene matches: 5. Germline CDR1 reads MNHEY; CDR2 reads SMNVEV (reference sequence). The CDR3 loop is CASSFLTGGAYEQYF. CDR3 sequence (DNA): TGTGCCAGCAGTTTTCTGACAGGGGGTGCCTACGAGCAGTACTTC.

The chain is built from TRBV7-2 and TRBJ1-5; D is possibly TRBD1 (6 bases). CDR3 length: 15 residues. Germline lookup yields CDR1 SGHTA and CDR2 FQGNSA. V dropped 3 bases and J dropped 4 bases, with 13 bases sitting between them. The CDR3 bases are TGTGCCAGCAGCTTGGACCGGACAGAGAATCAGCCCCAGCATTTT. The encoded protein is CASSLDRTENQPQHF.

This clone occurred a few times. The gene calls are TRBV5-4 and TRBJ2-5, with TRBD1 identical over 7 bases. CDR1 and CDR2 from the germline V gene are SGHNT and YYREEE (reference sequence). This CDR3 has 16 amino acids. V shed 4 bases, J shed 3 bases, and the junction held 12 bases outside the gene matches. The chain's CDR3 is CASSPRVGTAKETQYF. Written as DNA, the CDR3 is TGTGCCAGCAGCCCAAGGGTCGGGACAGCTAAAGAGACCCAGTACTTC.

This sequence joins TRBV10-3 and TRBJ2-7; D might be TRBD2 (5 bases). CDR1 and CDR2 (germline): ENHRY, SYGVKD. V dropped 1 base and J dropped 6 bases, with 7 bases sitting between them. This CDR3 is built from 12 residues. CDR3 DNA: TGTGCCATCAGTGAGTACCGGGGCGAGCAGTACTTC. This codes for CAISEYRGEQYF.

The V gene is TRBV20-1, the J gene TRBJ2-5; 9 nucleotides agree with TRBD2. V lost 6 bases and J lost 2; bases outside the gene matches: 4. Germline CDR1 DFQATT, CDR2 SNEGSKA (reference sequence). The CDR3 is 13 residues long. Here the CDR3 DNA reads TGCAGTGCAAGTAGCGGGGGACAAGAGACCCAGTACTTC. Its protein product is CSASSGGQETQYF.

CDR3 loop: CASSPGTSGGAHSYNEQFF. CDR3 nucleotides: TGCGCCAGCAGCCCCGGGACTAGCGGGGGCGCCCACTCCTACAATGAGCAGTTCTTC. The chain employs TRBV5-1 and TRBJ2-1; 14 bases are a match to TRBD2. V lost 4 bases, J lost 0 bases, and 9 bases stayed unmatched. The CDR3 has 19 amino acids. From germline, CDR1 is SGHRS and CDR2 YFSETQ.

The chain employs TRBV19 and TRBJ1-5; D is unclear. The V and J ends lost 6 bases and 0 bases respectively, with 12 bases between them. Germline loops: CDR1 LNHDA, CDR2 SQIVND (reference sequence). This CDR3 comprises 15 residues. CDR3 residues: CASRGRDHSNQPQHF. The CDR3 nucleotides are TGTGCCAGTAGGGGGAGGGATCATAGCAATCAGCCCCAGCATTTT. Full variable domain (rest looked up from reference TRBV19 and TRBJ1-5): DGGITQSPKYLFRKEGQNVTLSCEQNLNHDAMYWYRQDPGQGLRLIYYSQIVNDFQKGDIAEGYSVSREKKESFPLTVTSAQKNPTAFYLCASRGRDHSNQPQHFGDGTRLSIL.

The V and J genes are TRBV4-3 and TRBJ2-3, with 7 bases identical to TRBD1. V shed 2 bases and J 0 bases; nucleotides not matched to a gene: 8. Looked up from germline, CDR1 is LGHNA and CDR2 is YSLEER. This CDR3 has 17 residues. The CDR3 DNA is TGCGCCAGCAGCCAAAGAGGTGTACAGGGGAGCACAGATACGCAGTATTTT. Residues: CASSQRGVQGSTDTQYF.

This clone came up once. The gene calls are TRBV6-5 and TRBJ1-5; 9 bases fit TRBD1. V was clipped by 6 bases and J by 6 bases; unmatched bases: 9. Germline V gene sequence: CDR1 MNHEY, CDR2 SVGAGI. There are 15 residues in the CDR3. CDR3 DNA: TGTGCCAGCAGCACTTCAGGACAGGGGATTCAGCCCCAGCATTTT. Translating it yields CASSTSGQGIQPQHF.

This chain links TRBV11-2 with TRBJ1-3; TRBD1 matches 12 bases. The CDR3 is 16 residues long. V shed 5 bases, J shed 8 bases, and the junction held 10 bases outside the gene matches. CDR1 is SGHAT and CDR2 is FQNNGV in the germline V gene. CDR3 protein: CASSNPPGQGAYTIYF. The CDR3 nucleotides are TGTGCCAGCAGCAACCCTCCGGGACAGGGGGCATACACCATATATTTT.

This chain connects TRBV28 to TRBJ1-2; no reliable D call. This CDR3 region has 13 residues. The V gene lost 8 bases and the J gene lost 4 bases, with 14 bases spanning the gap. Germline loops: CDR1 MDHEN, CDR2 SYDVKM. The CDR3 region is CASCPIVGYGYTF. CDR3 DNA: TGTGCCAGCTGCCCTATCGTCGGCTATGGCTACACCTTC.